Listed below are T cell receptor beta chains from one sample, sequenced in a study of regulatory T cells in long-lasting Graves disease. MiXCR, applied by TCRdb to the multiplex PCR reads, yields one record per CDR3 protein. This table holds around 400,000 distinct CDR3 sequences, about 14% found once. Source: peripheral blood mononuclear cells (PBMCs), taken at new diagnosis, from a patient treated with antithyroid drugs. These receptor sequences come from a female donor with Graves disease. The CDR3 runs from the conserved cysteine through the conserved F or W. The D gene is left open where the match is weak.

J gene	V gene	D gene	CDR3 protein
TRBJ2-7	TRBV20-1	TRBD2	CSARTSGRELYEQYF
TRBJ1-1	TRBV27	-	CASSSTRGRVTEAFF
TRBJ2-1	TRBV28	TRBD2	CASIGLAGAYNEQFF
TRBJ1-6	TRBV2	-	CASNGNSPLHF
TRBJ1-6	TRBV6-5	-	CASSYSPGLNSPLHF
TRBJ2-7	TRBV2	-	CARPTKPGSGSGQYF
TRBJ2-7	TRBV4-1	-	CASSQDLYEQYF
TRBJ1-4	TRBV9	-	CASSVNQGRNEKLFF
TRBJ2-3	TRBV28	TRBD2	CASSRGVAGADTQYF
TRBJ2-3	TRBV4-3	-	CASSPRWPRGFTDTQYF
TRBJ2-7	TRBV6-1	TRBD1	CASARDRVTYEQYF
TRBJ2-7	TRBV27	-	CASSPPLHGRGSEQYF
TRBJ2-7	TRBV20-1	-	CSAGPRDHPTYEQYF
TRBJ1-3	TRBV2	-	CASRDLWGGTSGNTIYF
TRBJ1-1	TRBV28	-	CASSGGGNRASEAFF
TRBJ1-5	TRBV3-1	-	CASSQIGGNQPQHF
TRBJ2-7	TRBV7-6	-	CASSSGDWSLGYEQYF
TRBJ1-1	TRBV19	TRBD1	CASSPTGGQGASEAFF
TRBJ1-3	TRBV6-1	-	CASSDAPAYSGNTIYF
TRBJ1-1	TRBV6-1	-	CASGGPGAEDAEAFF
TRBJ2-2	TRBV5-1	-	CASSLSRLNTGELFF
TRBJ2-7	TRBV6-2/TRBV6-3	-	CASRQDGTGYF
TRBJ2-1	TRBV30	-	CAWEANEQFF
TRBJ1-2	TRBV29-1	-	CSVEHEVLGYTF
TRBJ2-7	TRBV19	-	CASRGGPRNEQYF
TRBJ1-2	TRBV5-1	-	CASSGGNVAEGYTF
TRBJ2-7	TRBV6-2/TRBV6-3	-	CASSYPIPPDAYSYEQYF
TRBJ2-1	TRBV5-1	-	CASSLGRGSEEQLF
TRBJ2-2	TRBV7-9	-	CASSFAGTYPGELFF
TRBJ2-7	TRBV2	-	CASERASANYEQYF
TRBJ2-5	TRBV5-5	TRBD2	CASSSGTSGETQYF
TRBJ2-7	TRBV7-9	TRBD1	CASSSTRDRIYEQYF
TRBJ1-6	TRBV6-1	TRBD1	CASNRDRVASPLHF
TRBJ1-5	TRBV13	-	CASSGGAEAQHF
TRBJ2-2	TRBV29-1	-	CSVSAGELFF
TRBJ1-1	TRBV29-1	-	CSVEVRGARMNTEAFF
TRBJ2-2	TRBV28	-	CASSPLTRELFF
TRBJ1-2	TRBV13	-	CASSPAQNYYGYTF
TRBJ1-2	TRBV7-2	TRBD1	CASSLGRGRRNYGYTF
TRBJ2-7	TRBV20-1	TRBD1	CSARTGDSYEQYF
TRBJ1-6	TRBV5-1	TRBD1	CASSFMGQERSPLHF
TRBJ1-5	TRBV2	-	CASSEALGRYSNQPQHF